The TCR beta chain described here comes from a study of blood T cell repertoires in COVID-19. At the level of the study: Spain, Italy and the United States supplied samples that represented acute and convalescent COVID-19.

The ends lost 5 bases at V and 3 bases at J; junction bases unmatched: 3. Germline V gives CDR1 WSHSY, CDR2 SAAADI. This CDR3 has 14 residues. Repertoires were generated with immunoSEQ multiplex PCR, while TCRdb's copy carries only in-frame clones and drops some. The table records a few hundred thousand clones, 89% of them present only once. This chain joins TRBV10-2 and TRBJ2-1, with TRBD2 matching 8 bases. This clonotype was sampled from a woman aged 35 to 49 who had recovered from COVID-19. The specimen sequenced was peripheral blood. The CDR3 region is CASSLAGSYNEQFF. CDR3 coding DNA: TGCGCCAGCAGTTTAGCGGGAAGCTACAATGAGCAGTTCTTC.